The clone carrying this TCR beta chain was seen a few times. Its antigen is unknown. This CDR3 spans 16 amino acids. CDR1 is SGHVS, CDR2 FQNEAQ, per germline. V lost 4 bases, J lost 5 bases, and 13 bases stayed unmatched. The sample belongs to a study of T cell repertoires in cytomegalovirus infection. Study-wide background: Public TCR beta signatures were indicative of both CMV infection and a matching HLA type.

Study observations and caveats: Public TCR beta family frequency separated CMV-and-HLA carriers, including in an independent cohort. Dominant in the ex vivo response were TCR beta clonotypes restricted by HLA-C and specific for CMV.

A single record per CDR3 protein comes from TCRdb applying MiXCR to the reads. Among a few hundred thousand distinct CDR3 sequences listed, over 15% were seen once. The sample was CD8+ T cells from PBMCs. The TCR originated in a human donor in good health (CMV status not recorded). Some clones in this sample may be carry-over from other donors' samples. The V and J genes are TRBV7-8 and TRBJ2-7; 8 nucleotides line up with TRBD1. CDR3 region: CASSSSPDRVKNEQYF. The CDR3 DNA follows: TGTGCCAGCAGCTCATCGCCGGACAGGGTAAAAAACGAGCAGTACTTC.